These 3 T cell receptor beta chains originate from one sample sequenced in a study of T cells in localized non-small cell lung cancer. Assay: immunoSEQ multiplex PCR; the TCRdb copy retains only in-frame clones and omits some. Among about 33,000 clones listed, roughly 90% were seen once. The material sequenced was peripheral blood, taken before any cancer treatment. All receptors derive from a man aged 40-75 years with stage I lung adenocarcinoma.

The rearrangement uses TRBV7-6 and TRBJ1-5; no clear D. Germline CDR1 is SGHVS and CDR2 is FNYEAQ. The CDR3 loop spans 14 amino acids. V lost 5 bases, J lost 4 bases, and 12 bases lay in between. DNA for the CDR3: TGTGCCAGCAGCGCCGGAAATAGAAATCAGCCCCAGCATTTT. Amino acid sequence: CASSAGNRNQPQHF.

The chain joins TRBV11-2 to TRBJ2-3; TRBD2 matches at 7 bases. The germline V gene has CDR1 SGHAT and CDR2 FQNNGV. The ends lost 4 bases at V and 13 bases at J; junction bases unmatched: 11. The CDR3 runs to 13 residues. The CDR3 here is CASSSTGLGREYF. CDR3 DNA: TGTGCCAGCAGCTCCACAGGACTAGGACGGGAGTATTTT.

This sequence joins TRBV19 and TRBJ1-5, with 8 nucleotides matching TRBD1. This CDR3 region has 15 residues. Germline V CDR1 and CDR2: LNHDA, SQIVND (reference sequence). V was clipped by 2 bases and J by 5 bases; unmatched bases: 5. Here the CDR3 reads CASSINRGWDQPQHF. CDR3 coding DNA: TGTGCCAGTAGTATAAACAGGGGGTGGGATCAGCCCCAGCATTTT.